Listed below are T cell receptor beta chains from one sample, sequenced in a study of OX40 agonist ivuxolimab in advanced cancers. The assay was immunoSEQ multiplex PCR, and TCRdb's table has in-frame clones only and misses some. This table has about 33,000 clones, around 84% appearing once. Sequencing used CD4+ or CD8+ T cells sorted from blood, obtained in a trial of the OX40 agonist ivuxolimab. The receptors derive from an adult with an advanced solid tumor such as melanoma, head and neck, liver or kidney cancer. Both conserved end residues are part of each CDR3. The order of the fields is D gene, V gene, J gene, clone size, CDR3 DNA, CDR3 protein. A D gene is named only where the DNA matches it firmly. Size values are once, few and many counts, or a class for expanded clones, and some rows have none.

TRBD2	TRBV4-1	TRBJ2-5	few	TGCGCCAGCAGCCAAGTTCCTCGGACTAGTGGGGAGACCCAGTACTTC	CASSQVPRTSGETQYF
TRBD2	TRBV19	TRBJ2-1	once	TGTGCCAGTAGTATTTTACTAGCGGACAATGAGCAGTTCTTC	CASSILLADNEQFF
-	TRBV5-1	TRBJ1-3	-	TGTGCCAGCAGCTTTGGTGGGTACGGAAACACCATATATTTT	CASSFGGYGNTIYF
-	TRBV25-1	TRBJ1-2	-	TGTGCCAGCAGTGAATATACCGGCTATGGCTACACCTTC	CASSEYTGYGYTF
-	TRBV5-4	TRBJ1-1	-	TGTGCCAGCAGCCATGACCTAGGGACTGAAGCTTTCTTT	CASSHDLGTEAFF
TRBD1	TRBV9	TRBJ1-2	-	TGTGCCAGCAGCGTTGGGACAGGGGTGCGGTGGGGCTACACCTTC	CASSVGTGVRWGYTF
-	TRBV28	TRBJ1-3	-	TGTGCCAGCAGCTTTGTAGGAGTTGGAAACACCATATATTTT	CASSFVGVGNTIYF
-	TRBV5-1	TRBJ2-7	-	TGCGCCAGCAGCTTGGGGATTCTCTCCTACGAGCAGTACTTC	CASSLGILSYEQYF
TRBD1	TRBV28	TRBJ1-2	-	TGTGCCAGCAGACCAACAGGGGGGTATGGCTACACCTTC	CASRPTGGYGYTF
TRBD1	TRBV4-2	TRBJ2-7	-	TGTGCCAGCAGCCAAGACCCCACAGGGGGATACGAGCAGTACTTC	CASSQDPTGGYEQYF
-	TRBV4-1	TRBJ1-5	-	TGCGCCAGCAGCCATCGGGGGCTACGGGGGAGTGATCAGCCCCAGCATTTT	CASSHRGLRGSDQPQHF
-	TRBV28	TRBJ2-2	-	TGTGCCAGCACCACCTCGGGGGGCGTGAACACCGGGGAGCTGTTTTTT	CASTTSGGVNTGELFF
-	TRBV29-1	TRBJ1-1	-	TGCAGCGTTGGGGGGGGCACTGAAGCTTTCTTT	CSVGGGTEAFF
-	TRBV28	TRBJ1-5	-	TGTGCCAGCAGTTTGAATGACAGAGTTTATAGCAATCAGCCCCAGCATTTT	CASSLNDRVYSNQPQHF
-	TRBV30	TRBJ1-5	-	TGTGCCTGGGGTCATTGGGGAGTTGATCAGCCCCAGCATTTT	CAWGHWGVDQPQHF
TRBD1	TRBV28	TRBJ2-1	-	TGTGCCAGCACAGGGGACAGTTCCTACAATGAGCAGTTCTTC	CASTGDSSYNEQFF
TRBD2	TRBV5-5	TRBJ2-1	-	TGTGCCAGCAGCTACTACTCGAGCGGGAGGCCGGACAATGAGCAGTTCTTC	CASSYYSSGRPDNEQFF
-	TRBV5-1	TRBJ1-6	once	TGCGCCAGCAGCTTGGAGGCGATTCCAAGGGAGAATTCACCCCTCCACTTT	CASSLEAIPRENSPLHF
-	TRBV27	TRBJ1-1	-	TGTGCCAGCAGTCCCACGGGAGGGGCCGCTTTCTTT	CASSPTGGAAFF
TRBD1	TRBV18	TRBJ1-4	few	TGTGCCAGCTCACCACCCCAGGGGGCGCCTCCGGAACTGTTTTTT	CASSPPQGAPPELFF
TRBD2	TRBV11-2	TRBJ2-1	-	TGTGCCAGCAGCGTACTAGCGGGGGGGCCGGGAAATGAGCAGTTCTTC	CASSVLAGGPGNEQFF
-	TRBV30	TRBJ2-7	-	TGTGCCTGGGGAGAATGGCTCAGGGACTCCTACGAGCAGTACTTC	CAWGEWLRDSYEQYF